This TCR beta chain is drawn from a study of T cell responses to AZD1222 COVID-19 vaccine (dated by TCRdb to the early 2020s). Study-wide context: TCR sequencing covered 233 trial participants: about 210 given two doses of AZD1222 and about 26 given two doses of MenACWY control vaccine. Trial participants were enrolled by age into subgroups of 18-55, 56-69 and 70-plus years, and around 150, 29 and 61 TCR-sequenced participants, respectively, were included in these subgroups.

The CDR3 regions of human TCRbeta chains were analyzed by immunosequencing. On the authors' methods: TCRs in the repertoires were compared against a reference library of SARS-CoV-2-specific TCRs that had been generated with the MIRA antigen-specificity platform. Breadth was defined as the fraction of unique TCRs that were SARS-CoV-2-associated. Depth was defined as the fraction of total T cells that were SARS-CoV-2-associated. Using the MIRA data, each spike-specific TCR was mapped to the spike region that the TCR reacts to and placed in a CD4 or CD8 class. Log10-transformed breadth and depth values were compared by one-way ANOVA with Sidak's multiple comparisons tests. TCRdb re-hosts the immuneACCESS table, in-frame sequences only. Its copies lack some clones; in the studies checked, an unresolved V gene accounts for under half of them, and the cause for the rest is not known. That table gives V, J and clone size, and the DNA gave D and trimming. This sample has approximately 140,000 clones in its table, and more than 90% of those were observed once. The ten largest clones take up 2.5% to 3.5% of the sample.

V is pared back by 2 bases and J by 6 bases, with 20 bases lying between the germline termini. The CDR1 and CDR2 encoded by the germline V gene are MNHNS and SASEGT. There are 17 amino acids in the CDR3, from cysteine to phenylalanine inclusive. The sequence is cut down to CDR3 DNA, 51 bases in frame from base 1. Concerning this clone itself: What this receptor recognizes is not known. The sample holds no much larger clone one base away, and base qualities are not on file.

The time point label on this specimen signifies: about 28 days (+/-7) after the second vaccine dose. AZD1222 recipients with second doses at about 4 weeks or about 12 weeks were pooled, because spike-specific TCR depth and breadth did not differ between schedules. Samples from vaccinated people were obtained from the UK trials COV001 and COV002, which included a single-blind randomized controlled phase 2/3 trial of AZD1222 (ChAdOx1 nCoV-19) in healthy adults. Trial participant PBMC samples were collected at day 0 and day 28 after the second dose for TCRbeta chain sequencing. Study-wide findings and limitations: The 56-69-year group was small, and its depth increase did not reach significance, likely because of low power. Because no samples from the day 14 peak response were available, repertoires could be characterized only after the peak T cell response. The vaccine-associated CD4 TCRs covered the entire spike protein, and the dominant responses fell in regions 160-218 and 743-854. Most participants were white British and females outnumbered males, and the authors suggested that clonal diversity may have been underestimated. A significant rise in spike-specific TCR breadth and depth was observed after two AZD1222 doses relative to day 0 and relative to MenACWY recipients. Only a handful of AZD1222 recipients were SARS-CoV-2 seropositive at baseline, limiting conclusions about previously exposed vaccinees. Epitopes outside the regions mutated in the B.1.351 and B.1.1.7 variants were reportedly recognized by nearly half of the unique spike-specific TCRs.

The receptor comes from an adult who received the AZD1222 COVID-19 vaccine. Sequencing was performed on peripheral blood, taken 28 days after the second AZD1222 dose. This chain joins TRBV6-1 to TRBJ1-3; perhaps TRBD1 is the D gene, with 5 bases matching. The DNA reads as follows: TGTGCCAGCAGTGAATCGATGGGTCAGGGCTACCTAAACACCATATATTTT. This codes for CASSESMGQGYLNTIYF.